Each of the 11 T cell receptor beta chains below was sequenced from the same sample in a study of brain metastases from non-small cell lung cancer. The repertoire was sequenced with immunoSEQ multiplex PCR; TCRdb's copy has only in-frame clones and lacks some. Of about 1,800 clones in the sample, approximately 81% were seen once. Sequenced: primary lung tumor tissue. These receptors originate from a donor at least 40 years old with non-small cell lung cancer.

V gene TRBV18 combines with J gene TRBJ1-1; D possibly corresponds to TRBD1 (5 bases). The CDR3 loop spans 14 amino acids. Trimming took 6 bases from V and 1 from J, leaving 12 bases between them. Germline CDR1 and CDR2: KGHSH and LQKENI. CDR3 loop: CASSTKQGNTEAFF. The CDR3 DNA is TGTGCCAGCTCCACGAAGCAGGGGAACACTGAAGCTTTCTTT.

J is TRBJ2-1 and V is TRBV3-1 (or the pseudogene TRBV3-2); the D gene could be TRBD1 or TRBD2 (5 bases each). Trimming took off 6 bases at V and 8 bases at J, with 14 bases between the two ends. This CDR3 comprises 13 residues. CDR1 is LGHDT, CDR2 YNNKEL, per germline (reference sequence). The CDR3 bases are TGTGCCAGCAGAAATAGGGACGTTTATGAGCAGTTCTTC. Amino acid sequence: CASRNRDVYEQFF.

This clone was recorded a few times. V and J are TRBV5-4 and TRBJ2-2; 8 bases line up with TRBD1. V dropped 4 bases and J dropped 4; count of bases not matched to a gene: 6. The CDR3 loop spans 15 amino acids. Germline assignment: CDR1 SGHNT and CDR2 YYREEE (reference sequence). CDR3 residues: CASSRGQEITGELFF. The CDR3 nucleotides are TGTGCCAGCAGCCGGGGACAGGAGATCACCGGGGAGCTGTTTTTT.

The V call is TRBV1, the J call TRBJ1-2. TRBV1 corresponds to a pseudogene. There are 17 residues in the CDR3. For the CDR3, the DNA is TGCACCAGCAGATACAACGGTTTGTGCGAAAAGACCTATGGCTACACCTTC. Residues: CTSRYNGLCEKTYGYTF.

This clone came up once. The V call is TRBV7-2, the J call TRBJ2-2, with D possibly matching TRBD1 (6 bases). Per the germline V gene, CDR1 is SGHTA and CDR2 is FQGNSA. The CDR3 runs 13 residues. Trimming stripped 6 bases from V and 5 bases from J, with 10 bases between. CDR3 protein: CASRLRGTGELFF. CDR3 sequence (DNA): TGTGCCAGCAGGCTGAGGGGGACCGGGGAGCTGTTTTTT.

The chain uses TRBV7-9 and TRBJ1-1; maybe TRBD1 (6 bases). CDR3 length: 15 amino acids. Trimming cost V 2 bases and J 4 bases, with 14 bases left between them. Germline values: CDR1 SEHNR, CDR2 FQNEAQ (reference sequence). DNA for the CDR3: TGTGCCAGCAGCTTATTGCTGGGGGCGCGCACTGAAGCTTTCTTT. Protein product: CASSLLLGARTEAFF.

This clone was seen just once. The rearrangement joins TRBV19 to TRBJ2-5; 9 bases align to TRBD2. The CDR3 sequence is 15 residues long. Germline V gives CDR1 LNHDA, CDR2 SQIVND (reference sequence). The V gene end was trimmed by 7 bases and the J gene end by 1 base; junction bases not matched to a gene: 7. The chain's CDR3 is CASIGGGASQETQYF. The DNA of the CDR3 is TGTGCCAGTATTGGCGGGGGGGCCTCCCAAGAGACCCAGTACTTC. Full variable domain (missing parts from reference TRBV19 and TRBJ2-5): DGGITQSPKYLFRKEGQNVTLSCEQNLNHDAMYWYRQDPGQGLRLIYYSQIVNDFQKGDIAEGYSVSREKKESFPLTVTSAQKNPTAFYLCASIGGGASQETQYFGPGTRLLVL.

The rearrangement links TRBV29-1 to TRBJ1-1; no clear D. V lost 4 bases and J lost 7, with 13 bases in between. Germline CDR1 is SQVTM and CDR2 is ANQGSEA. The CDR3 runs 12 residues. CDR3 loop: CSVAPSSVEAFF. CDR3 coding DNA: TGCAGCGTTGCTCCCAGTTCAGTTGAAGCTTTCTTT.

This clone was counted between two and nine times. The chain recombines TRBV29-1 with TRBJ2-7, with a possible D match to TRBD1 (6 bases). Looked up from germline, CDR1 is SQVTM and CDR2 is ANQGSEA. V dropped 4 bases and J dropped 5 bases, with 12 bases sitting between them. There are 12 residues in the CDR3. CDR3 loop: CSVVTGSDEQYF. CDR3 nucleotides: TGCAGCGTTGTCACAGGGTCCGACGAGCAGTACTTC.

A word on this clone: Germline and junction disagree at one end, which may indicate a read error. This rearrangement joins TRBV6-5 to TRBJ1-1, with 9 positions matching TRBD1. CDR1 MNHEY and CDR2 SVGAGI come from the germline V gene. This CDR3 is built from 15 residues. This chain's CDR3 is CVSSYVGTGHPEAFF. In DNA form, the CDR3 reads TGTGTCAGCAGTTACGTGGGGACAGGGCATCCTGAAGCTTTCTTT.

This chain joins TRBV6-6 and TRBJ1-5; the D is unclear. This CDR3 has 12 amino acids. The germline V and J ends were trimmed by 8 bases and 3 bases, with 8 bases remaining between them. From germline, CDR1 is MNHNY and CDR2 SVGAGI (reference sequence). The CDR3 spells CASRSLNQPQHF. The CDR3 coding sequence is TGTGCCAGCCGGTCTCTCAATCAGCCCCAGCATTTT.